The clone carrying this T cell receptor (beta chain) occurred a few times. The sample belongs to a study of TIL therapy for anti-PD-1-resistant metastatic lung cancer. Study in general: Progressing patients received lymphodepletion, expanded TIL infusion and IL-2.

Time point denoted: pre-treatment sample, taken before nivolumab and TIL therapy. This was the immunoSEQ v3 assay. Survey-level samples got approximately 1.8 million read pairs; deep-level samples got roughly 5-6.5 million. Profiled with immunoSEQ multiplex PCR; TCRdb holds only in-frame clones, not every one. This table holds 55,000 to 70,000 clones, roughly 87% found once. The CDR3 sequence is 15 residues long. J lost 4 bases, V lost 5 bases, and 11 bases had no gene match. CDR1 is SEHNR and CDR2 is FQNEAQ in the germline V gene (reference sequence). This chain joins TRBV7-9 and TRBJ2-7, with 7 bases matching TRBD1. The starting material was blood, obtained at baseline. The sequence was collected from a person aged 25-85 years with non-small cell lung cancer. CDR3 region: CASSPDRAVIYEQYF. The CDR3 region has the DNA TGTGCCAGCAGCCCCGACAGGGCGGTTATTTACGAGCAGTACTTC.